This T cell receptor beta chain emerged from a study of T cell repertoires in cytomegalovirus infection. The overall study: An indication of both CMV infection and matching HLA type came from public TCR beta signatures. General study points: It was HLA-C-restricted CMV-specific TCR beta clonotypes that dominated the response ex vivo. Cumulative public TCR beta family frequency identified carriers of CMV plus the relevant HLA.

This clonotype appeared many times. Its specificity is not known. The V gene's germline CDR1 is SGHVS and CDR2 FQNEAQ. CDR3 length: 15 amino acids. The germline V and J ends were trimmed by 5 bases and 2 bases, with 12 bases remaining between them. Each CDR3 protein gets one entry after TCRdb re-called the reads with MiXCR. The sample lists 250,000 to 300,000 distinct CDR3 sequences, 8% to 9.5% seen once, with more than 12% in the top ten. The chain uses TRBV7-8 and TRBJ2-2; D ambiguous. The sequence came from a human donor in good health (CMV status not recorded). Some clones in this sample may be carry-over from other donors' samples. The sequencing sample was made of PBMCs. The CDR3 region is CASSPQNLNTGELFF. In DNA form, the CDR3 reads TGTGCCAGCAGCCCGCAGAATTTAAACACCGGGGAGCTGTTTTTT.